What follows is one TCR beta chain and its context. TCRdb's copy holds only in-frame clones and misses some; the assay was immunoSEQ multiplex PCR. The sample holds 20,000 to 25,000 clones, 85% to 90% seen once. These data originate in a study of OX40 agonist ivuxolimab in advanced cancers. As for the study in general: Clinicians treated patients with ivuxolimab, an agonistic anti-OX40 (CD134) antibody. Two cutaneous melanoma patients and one hepatocellular carcinoma patient, three in all, had partial responses.

From germline, CDR1 is SEHNR and CDR2 FQNEAQ (reference sequence). V was shortened by 3 bases and J by 2 bases, with 7 bases between the two germline ends. The CDR3 contains 13 residues. The gene calls are TRBV7-9 and TRBJ2-5; D gene ambiguous. Source: CD4+ or CD8+ T cells sorted from blood, taken in a trial of the OX40 agonist ivuxolimab. The clonotype originates from an adult with an advanced solid tumor such as melanoma, head and neck, liver or kidney cancer. The CDR3 sequence is CASSFALQETQYF. DNA of the CDR3: TGTGCCAGCAGCTTTGCCCTTCAAGAGACCCAGTACTTC. The variable domain in full, completed from reference TRBV7-9 and TRBJ2-5, reads DTGVSQNPRHKITKRGQNVTFRCDPISEHNRLYWYRQTLGQGPEFLTYFQNEAQLEKSRLLSDRFSAERPKGSFSTLEIQRTEQGDSAMYLCASSFALQETQYFGPGTRLLVL.